The 23 T cell receptor beta chains in this list originate from one sample, sequenced in a study of blood T cells in healthy people across ages. Through a sample-barcoded 5' primer and a J-beta primer mix, a second PCR was run for 7 to 11 cycles. TCRdb processed the 5' RACE reads anew with MiXCR; each CDR3 protein has one entry. The profile shows 730,000 or so distinct CDR3 sequences, around 41% of them singletons. Sequencing input: blood. The origin of the receptors is a man older than 75 in good health.

This clonotype was recorded a few times. This chain uses TRBV5-5 with TRBJ2-1, with D unclear. This CDR3 is 15 amino acids long. V lost 2 bases and J 6 bases, leaving 15 bases between the germline ends. The germline V gene encodes CDR1 SGHKS and CDR2 YYEKEE (reference sequence). The CDR3 region is CASSFLSGPVNEQFF. The CDR3 nucleotides are TGTGCCAGCAGCTTTTTGTCGGGTCCAGTCAATGAGCAGTTCTTC.

This clonotype was observed a handful of times. This chain connects TRBV2 to TRBJ2-5, with D perhaps matching TRBD2 (5 bases). The V and J ends lost 7 bases and 1 base respectively, with 10 bases between them. Germline CDR1 reads SNHLY; CDR2 reads FYNNEI. The CDR3 has 13 residues. The CDR3 is CASKRAVQETQYF. CDR3 sequence (DNA): TGTGCCAGCAAGAGGGCCGTCCAAGAGACCCAGTACTTC.

This clonotype has just a few counts. CDR3 bases: TGCGCCAGCAAAACTAGCGGGCCAACCCAGTACTTC. This sequence encodes CASKTSGPTQYF. The V and J genes are TRBV10-2 and TRBJ2-5; TRBD2 matches at 9 bases. Germline-derived CDR1 and CDR2 are WSHSY and SAAADI. Unmatched junction bases numbered 5, after V lost 7 bases and J lost 8 bases. This CDR3 region has 12 residues.

This clonotype was detected only once. V gene TRBV20-1 combines with J gene TRBJ1-2; perhaps TRBD1 as D (6 bases). Germline CDR1 is DFQATT and CDR2 is SNEGSKA (reference sequence). The CDR3 extends over 13 amino acids. Between the trimmed V and J ends, which lost 6 bases and 5 bases, there was a span of 16 bases. DNA for the CDR3: TGCAGTGCCACAGGACAGACTGGATATGGCTACACCTTC. It yields the protein CSATGQTGYGYTF.

The V and J genes are TRBV6-2 or TRBV6-3 and TRBJ1-1; TRBD1 aligns across 7 bases. The CDR3 consists of 13 residues. Germline CDR1 is MNHEY and CDR2 is SVGEGT. The J segment lost 4 bases and the V segment lost 7 bases, leaving 6 bases of the junction unmatched. CDR3 sequence: CASNPQGVTEAFF. The CDR3 nucleotides are TGTGCCAGCAATCCGCAGGGGGTCACTGAAGCTTTCTTT.

The chain employs TRBV7-2 and TRBJ1-2; a possible D gene is TRBD1 (6 bases). The V gene lost 5 bases and the J gene lost 2 bases, with 15 bases spanning the gap. In germline, CDR1 is SGHTA, CDR2 FQGNSA. The CDR3 has 15 residues. This chain's CDR3 is CASSATNRGNYGYTF. The CDR3 nucleotides are TGTGCCAGCAGCGCCACAAATAGGGGGAACTATGGCTACACCTTC.

The sample holds a few counts of this clonotype. This chain connects TRBV27 to TRBJ2-4, with TRBD2 matching 8 bases. The CDR3 totals 15 residues. V gave up 8 bases and J gave up 9 bases; unmatched junction bases: 15. The germline V gene has CDR1 MNHEY and CDR2 SMNVEV (reference sequence). CDR3 nucleotide sequence: TGTGCCAGCGCTACAAGGGTCGGGAGGGCCGCCATTCAGTACTTC. Translating gives CASATRVGRAAIQYF.

As for this clonotype: At one end, the junction sequence differs from germline, possibly due to a read error. V and J are TRBV4-3 and TRBJ2-3; D ambiguous. CDR3 length equals 17 residues. Germline loops: CDR1 LGHNA, CDR2 YSLEER. CDR3 protein: CASSQGDKAVYTDTRYF. The CDR3 DNA reads as TGCGCCAGCAGCCAAGGAGATAAGGCAGTTTACACAGATACGCGGTATTTT.

This chain links TRBV9 with TRBJ2-3; 16 nucleotides line up with TRBD2. Losses at the gene ends were 4 bases for V and 0 bases for J; bases not matched to a gene: 8. This CDR3 has 19 residues. The germline V gene encodes CDR1 SGDLS and CDR2 YYNGEE. CDR3 DNA: TGTGCCAGCAGCAAGGGACTAGCGGGAGGGCGGTGGAGCACAGATACGCAGTATTTT. Its translation: CASSKGLAGGRWSTDTQYF. Variable domain in full (rest from reference TRBV9 and TRBJ2-3): DSGVTQTPKHLITATGQRVTLRCSPRSGDLSVYWYQQSLDQGLQFLIQYYNGEERAKGNILERFSAQQFPDLHSELNLSSLELGDSALYFCASSKGLAGGRWSTDTQYFGPGTRLTVL.

The rearrangement links TRBV4-3 to TRBJ1-5; no clear D. Germline-derived CDR1 and CDR2 are LGHNA and YSLEER. This CDR3 spans 15 amino acids. V was clipped by 0 bases and J by 4 bases, with 10 bases between them. CDR3 amino acids: CASSQDSRTNQPQHF. CDR3 bases: TGCGCCAGCAGCCAAGATTCGAGAACTAATCAGCCCCAGCATTTT.

The chain carries TRBV5-1 and TRBJ2-7; D is unclear. Germline values: CDR1 SGHRS, CDR2 YFSETQ. The CDR3 consists of 13 residues. V shed 4 bases and J shed 3 bases, with 11 bases lying between them. The CDR3 DNA is TGCGCCAGCAGCCCGGACGGCAACTACGAGCAGTACTTC. Amino acid sequence: CASSPDGNYEQYF.

This clonotype showed up many times. The rearrangement uses TRBV20-1 and TRBJ2-1; 12 bases line up with TRBD2. V trimming: 6 bases; J trimming: 5 bases; junction bases outside the gene matches: 11. Germline-derived CDR1 and CDR2 are DFQATT and SNEGSKA (reference sequence). The CDR3 spans 16 residues. Here the CDR3 reads CSAPSSSGRANNEQFF. Here the CDR3 DNA reads TGCAGTGCCCCATCCTCTAGCGGGAGGGCCAACAATGAGCAGTTCTTC.

The chain carries TRBV7-2 and TRBJ2-7; D may be TRBD2 (6 bases). Trimming shortened V by 5 bases and J by 7 bases, and 18 bases separated the two germline ends. This CDR3 comprises 14 residues. Germline V gene lookup returns CDR1 SGHTA and CDR2 FQGNSA. CDR3 nucleotide sequence: TGTGCCAGCAGCCGGGAGCACTCCTACAATGAGCAGTACTTC. This encodes CASSREHSYNEQYF.

This clonotype was counted a few times. The chain links TRBV3-1 to TRBJ1-4; D remains unclear. The V end was cut by 5 bases, the J end by 5 bases, with 9 bases between. The germline CDR1 and CDR2 sequences are LGHDT and YNNKEL (reference sequence). This CDR3 has 13 residues. The DNA for the CDR3 is TGTGCCAGCAGCGCCCGGGGAAATGAAAAACTGTTTTTT. As protein: CASSARGNEKLFF.

This clonotype was seen more than once but under ten times. The J gene is TRBJ2-5, the V gene TRBV5-1; 10 positions agree with TRBD2. The length of the CDR3 is 15 residues. Germline CDR1 SGHRS, CDR2 YFSETQ. Unmatched junction bases numbered 6, after V lost 4 bases and J lost 3 bases. The CDR3, as DNA: TGCGCCAGCAGCGGACTAGCGGTGACTAAAGAGACCCAGTACTTC. It codes for CASSGLAVTKETQYF.

The rearrangement links TRBV4-3 to TRBJ2-7; perhaps TRBD2 as D (5 bases). This CDR3 spans 16 amino acids. CDR1 is LGHNA and CDR2 is YSLEER in the germline V gene. Trimming pared 0 bases from V and 2 bases from J, leaving 14 bases between. CDR3 amino acids: CASSQEVTPGAYEQYF. In DNA, the CDR3 is TGCGCCAGCAGCCAAGAGGTCACCCCCGGGGCCTACGAGCAGTACTTC.

About this clonotype itself: A much larger clone lies a single base off, so this may be a read error. The V gene is TRBV28, the J gene TRBJ2-3; D is undetermined. This CDR3 contains 10 residues. Trimming took 7 bases from V and 7 from J, leaving 6 bases between them. From germline, CDR1 is MDHEN and CDR2 SYDVKM. CDR3 amino acids: CASILNTQYF. The CDR3 DNA sequence: TGTGCCAGCATCCTGAATACGCAGTATTTT.

On this clonotype: An end of the junction differs from the germline gene, which may be a read error. The chain couples TRBV2 to TRBJ2-7, with 10 positions matching TRBD1. CDR3 length: 15 amino acids. The V gene's germline CDR1 is SNHLY and CDR2 FYNNEI. The CDR3 sequence is CVSSDSGTGAYEQYF. CDR3 in DNA: TGTGTCAGCAGTGATTCCGGGACAGGGGCCTACGAGCAGTACTTC.

Only one count was recorded for this clonotype. A single base separates this from a much larger clone, so it may be a read error. The chain employs TRBV14 and TRBJ1-1, with D perhaps matching TRBD1 (6 bases). Looked up from germline, CDR1 is SGHDN and CDR2 is FVKESK. V dropped 0 bases and J dropped 0 bases, with 8 bases sitting between them. This CDR3 comprises 15 residues. CDR3 nucleotide sequence: TGTGCCAGCAGCCAAGATGGGACAATGAACACTGAAGCTTTCTTT. Its translation is CASSQDGTMNTEAFF.

CDR3 region: CASSLKGAGRQETQYF. The CDR3 coding sequence is TGTGCCAGCAGCTTAAAGGGGGCAGGGAGGCAAGAGACCCAGTACTTC. This sequence joins TRBV7-2 and TRBJ2-7; TRBD1 might be the D (7 bases). The J call may be mistaken, given a closer DNA end match to TRBJ2-5. The CDR3 loop spans 16 amino acids. Looked up from germline, CDR1 is SGHTA and CDR2 is FQGNSA.

In its sample, this clonotype was seen a few times. The rearrangement links TRBV7-2 to TRBJ2-3, with 11 bases aligning to TRBD1. Looked up from germline, CDR1 is SGHTA and CDR2 is FQGNSA. After removal of 4 bases from V and 3 bases from J, the junction contained 9 bases not matched to a gene. The CDR3 totals 17 residues. Here the CDR3 reads CASSSAGTGGVTDTQYF. The CDR3 region has the DNA TGTGCCAGCAGCTCGGCCGGGACAGGGGGTGTGACAGATACGCAGTATTTT.

This clonotype was counted only a few times. The chain recombines TRBV29-1 with TRBJ2-1, with D perhaps given as TRBD1 or TRBD2 (5 bases each). The CDR3 is 12 residues long. V dropped 6 bases and J dropped 7 bases, with 13 bases sitting between them. The germline CDR1 and CDR2 sequences are SQVTM and ANQGSEA. The CDR3 sequence is CSVRGGGNEQFF. The CDR3 DNA is TGCAGCGTCAGAGGTGGGGGAAATGAGCAGTTCTTC.

With regard to this clonotype: This clone may be a read error of a much larger clone one base away. V usage is TRBV4-2 and J usage is TRBJ1-5; D possibly corresponds to TRBD1 (5 bases). CDR3 size: 16 residues. From germline, CDR1 is LGHNA and CDR2 YNFKEQ. The CDR3 DNA is TGTGTCAGCAGCCAGATAACAGGATTGCCTAATCAGCCCCAGCATTTT. This codes for CVSSQITGLPNQPQHF.